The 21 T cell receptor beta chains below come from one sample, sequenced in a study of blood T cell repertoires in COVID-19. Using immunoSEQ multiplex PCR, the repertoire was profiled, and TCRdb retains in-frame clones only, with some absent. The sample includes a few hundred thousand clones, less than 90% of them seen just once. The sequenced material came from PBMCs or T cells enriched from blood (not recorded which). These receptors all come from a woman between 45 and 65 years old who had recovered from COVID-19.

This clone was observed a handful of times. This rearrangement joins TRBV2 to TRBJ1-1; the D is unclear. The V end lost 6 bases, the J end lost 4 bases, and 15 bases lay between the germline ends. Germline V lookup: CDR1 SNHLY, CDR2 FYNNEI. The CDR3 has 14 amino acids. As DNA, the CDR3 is TGTGCCAGCAGCTACATGACAAGTACCACTGAAGCTTTCTTT. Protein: CASSYMTSTTEAFF.

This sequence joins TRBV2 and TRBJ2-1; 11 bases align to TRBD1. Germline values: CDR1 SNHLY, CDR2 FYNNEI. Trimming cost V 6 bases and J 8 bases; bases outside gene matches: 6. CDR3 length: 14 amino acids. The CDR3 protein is CASRDRGLLHEQFF. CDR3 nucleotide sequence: TGTGCCAGCAGGGACAGGGGGCTTCTCCATGAGCAGTTCTTC.

DNA of the CDR3: TGCGCCAGCAGCCAAGATGACGGGAGGGGTGAAGCTTTCTTT. This gives the protein CASSQDDGRGEAFF. The chain recombines TRBV4-3 with TRBJ1-1; maybe TRBD1 (5 bases). CDR1 and CDR2 (germline): LGHNA, YSLEER. Trimming shortened V by 0 bases and J by 7 bases, and 12 bases separated the two germline ends. The CDR3 contains 14 residues.

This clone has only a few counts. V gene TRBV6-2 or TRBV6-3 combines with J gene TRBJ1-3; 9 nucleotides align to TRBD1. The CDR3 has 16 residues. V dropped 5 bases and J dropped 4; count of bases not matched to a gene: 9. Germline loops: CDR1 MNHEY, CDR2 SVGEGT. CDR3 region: CASSGQGRYMGNTIYF. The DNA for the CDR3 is TGTGCCAGCAGTGGACAGGGGCGCTACATGGGAAACACCATATATTTT.

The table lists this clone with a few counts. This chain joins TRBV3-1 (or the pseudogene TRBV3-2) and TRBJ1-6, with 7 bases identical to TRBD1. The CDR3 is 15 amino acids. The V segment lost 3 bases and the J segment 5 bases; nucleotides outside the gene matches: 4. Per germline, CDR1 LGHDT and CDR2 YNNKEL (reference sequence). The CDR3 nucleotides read TGTGCCAGCAGCCACATGGACAGGAATAATTCACCCCTCCACTTT. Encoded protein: CASSHMDRNNSPLHF.

The CDR3 bases are TGCAGTGCTAGTCGGATCGTGGCTACTACCCTCTACAATGAGCAGTTCTTC. Protein sequence: CSASRIVATTLYNEQFF. The chain uses TRBV20-1 and TRBJ2-1; D gene unclear. The V gene's germline CDR1 is DFQATT and CDR2 SNEGSKA (reference sequence). The V end was cut by 3 bases, the J end by 3 bases, with 21 bases between. The CDR3 is made up of 17 amino acids.

The DNA of the CDR3 is TGTGCCAGCAGGTTCAGGGGAGAAGAGACCCAGTACTTC. Translating it yields CASRFRGEETQYF. The V gene is TRBV27, the J gene TRBJ2-5; weak D call: TRBD1 (6 bases). The CDR3 has 13 residues. Per the germline V gene, CDR1 is MNHEY and CDR2 is SMNVEV (reference sequence). Between the trimmed V and J ends, which lost 6 bases and 3 bases, there was a span of 11 bases.

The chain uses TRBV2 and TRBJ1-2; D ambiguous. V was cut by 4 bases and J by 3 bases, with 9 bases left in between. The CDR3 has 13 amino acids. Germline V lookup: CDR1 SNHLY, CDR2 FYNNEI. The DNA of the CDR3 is TGTGCCAGCAGTGTCACGGACTACTATGGCTACACCTTC. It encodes CASSVTDYYGYTF.

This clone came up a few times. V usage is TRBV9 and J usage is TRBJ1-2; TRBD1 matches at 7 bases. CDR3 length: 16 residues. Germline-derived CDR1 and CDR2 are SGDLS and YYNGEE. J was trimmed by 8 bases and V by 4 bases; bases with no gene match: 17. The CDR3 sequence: CASSHPRGQGVGGYTF. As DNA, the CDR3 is TGTGCCAGCAGCCACCCCCGAGGGCAGGGGGTGGGCGGCTACACCTTC.

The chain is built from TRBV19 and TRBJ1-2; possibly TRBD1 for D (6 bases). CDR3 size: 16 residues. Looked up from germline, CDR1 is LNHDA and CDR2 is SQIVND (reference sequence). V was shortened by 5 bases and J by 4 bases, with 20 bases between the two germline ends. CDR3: CASSQWSPGVGYGYTF. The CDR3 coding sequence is TGTGCCAGTAGTCAATGGTCCCCAGGGGTTGGCTATGGCTACACCTTC.

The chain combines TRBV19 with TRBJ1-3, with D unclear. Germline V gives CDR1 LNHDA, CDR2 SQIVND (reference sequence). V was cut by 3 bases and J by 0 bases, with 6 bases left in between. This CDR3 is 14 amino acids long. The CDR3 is CASSIAGSGNTIYF. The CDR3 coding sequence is TGTGCCAGTAGTATTGCGGGCTCTGGAAACACCATATATTTT.

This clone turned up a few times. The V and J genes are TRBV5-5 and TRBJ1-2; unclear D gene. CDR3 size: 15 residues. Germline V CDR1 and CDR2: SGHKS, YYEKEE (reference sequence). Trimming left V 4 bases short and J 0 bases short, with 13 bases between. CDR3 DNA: TGTGCCAGCAGCCCCGAGCAAAACGCTAACTATGGCTACACCTTC. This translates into CASSPEQNANYGYTF.

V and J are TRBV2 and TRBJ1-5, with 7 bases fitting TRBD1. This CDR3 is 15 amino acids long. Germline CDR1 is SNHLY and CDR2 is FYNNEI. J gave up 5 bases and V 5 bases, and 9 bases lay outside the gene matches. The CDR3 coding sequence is TGTGCCAGCAGTAGTGGGACAGTCTGGGATCAGCCCCAGCATTTT. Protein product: CASSSGTVWDQPQHF.

Here the CDR3 reads CASSAQGATEAFF. The CDR3 coding sequence is TGTGCCAGCAGCGCACAGGGGGCGACTGAAGCTTTCTTT. J is TRBJ1-1 and V is TRBV9; 9 bases are shared with TRBD1. The V and J ends lost 3 bases and 5 bases, in that order; junction bases with no gene match: 2. Germline V lookup: CDR1 SGDLS, CDR2 YYNGEE. The CDR3 consists of 13 residues.

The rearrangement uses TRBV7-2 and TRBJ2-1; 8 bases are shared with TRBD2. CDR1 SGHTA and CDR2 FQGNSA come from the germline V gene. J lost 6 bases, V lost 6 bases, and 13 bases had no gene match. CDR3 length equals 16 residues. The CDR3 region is CASREGLGLGFNEQFF. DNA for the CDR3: TGTGCCAGCAGAGAAGGCTTGGGACTAGGTTTCAATGAGCAGTTCTTC.

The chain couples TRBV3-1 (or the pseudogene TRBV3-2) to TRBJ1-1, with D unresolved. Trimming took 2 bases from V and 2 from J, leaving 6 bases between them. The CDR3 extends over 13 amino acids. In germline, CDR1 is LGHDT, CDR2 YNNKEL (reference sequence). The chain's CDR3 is CASSQSGNTEAFF. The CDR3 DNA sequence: TGTGCCAGCAGCCAAAGCGGTAACACTGAAGCTTTCTTT.

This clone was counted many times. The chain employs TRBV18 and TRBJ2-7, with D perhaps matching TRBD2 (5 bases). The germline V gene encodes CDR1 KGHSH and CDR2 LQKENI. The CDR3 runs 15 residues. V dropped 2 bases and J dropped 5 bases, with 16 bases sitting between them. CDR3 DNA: TGTGCCAGCTCACCAGGGCCGGGAAGTTCTCACGAGCAGTACTTC. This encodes CASSPGPGSSHEQYF.

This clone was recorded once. CDR3 sequence reads: CASSLFAGAGGNSPLHF. Written as DNA, the CDR3 is TGTGCCAGCAGTTTATTCGCGGGGGCCGGGGGTAATTCACCCCTCCACTTT. The chain is built from TRBV27 and TRBJ1-6; TRBD1 is a possible D gene (6 bases). The V and J ends lost 1 base and 6 bases respectively, with 16 bases between them. CDR1 MNHEY and CDR2 SMNVEV come from the germline V gene (reference sequence). The CDR3 covers 17 residues.

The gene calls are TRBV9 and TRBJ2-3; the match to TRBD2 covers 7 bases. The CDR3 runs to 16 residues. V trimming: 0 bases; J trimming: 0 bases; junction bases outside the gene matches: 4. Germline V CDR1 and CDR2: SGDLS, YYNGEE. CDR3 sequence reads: CASSVEAGFSTDTQYF. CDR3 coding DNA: TGTGCCAGCAGCGTAGAAGCGGGATTTAGCACAGATACGCAGTATTTT.

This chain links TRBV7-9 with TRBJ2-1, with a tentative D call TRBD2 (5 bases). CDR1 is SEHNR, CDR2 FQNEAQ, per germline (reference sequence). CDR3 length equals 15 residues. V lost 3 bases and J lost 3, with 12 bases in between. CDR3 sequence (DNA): TGTGCCAGCAGCTTCTATTTCGAGGGCTACAATGAGCAGTTCTTC. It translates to CASSFYFEGYNEQFF.

The CDR3 DNA sequence: TGCGCCAGCAGCTTCGACGGGGATCAGCCCCAGCATTTT. As protein: CASSFDGDQPQHF. The V call is TRBV5-1, the J call TRBJ1-5; no firm D call. This CDR3 spans 13 amino acids. The germline V gene encodes CDR1 SGHRS and CDR2 YFSETQ. V lost 2 bases and J lost 5, with 8 bases in between. The full variable domain, with the rest looked up from reference TRBV5-1 and TRBJ1-5, is KAGVTQTPRYLIKTRGQQVTLSCSPISGHRSVSWYQQTPGQGLQFLFEYFSETQRNKGNFPGRFSGRQFSNSRSEMNVSTLELGDSALYLCASSFDGDQPQHFGDGTRLSIL.